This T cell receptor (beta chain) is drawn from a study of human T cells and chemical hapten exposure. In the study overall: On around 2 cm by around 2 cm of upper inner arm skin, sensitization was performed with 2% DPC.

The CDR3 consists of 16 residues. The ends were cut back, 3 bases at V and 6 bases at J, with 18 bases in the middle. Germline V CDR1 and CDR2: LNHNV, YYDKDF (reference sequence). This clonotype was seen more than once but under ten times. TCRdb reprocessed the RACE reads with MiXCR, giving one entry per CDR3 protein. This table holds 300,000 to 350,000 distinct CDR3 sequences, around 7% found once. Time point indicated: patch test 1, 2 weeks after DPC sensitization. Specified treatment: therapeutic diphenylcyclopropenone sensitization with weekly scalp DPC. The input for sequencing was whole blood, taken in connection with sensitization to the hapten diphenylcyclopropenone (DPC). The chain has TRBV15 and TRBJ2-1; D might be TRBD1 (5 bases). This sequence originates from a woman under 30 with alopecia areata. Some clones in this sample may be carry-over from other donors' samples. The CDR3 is CATSRVAGLQGNEQFF. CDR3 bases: TGTGCCACCAGCAGGGTTGCCGGGCTCCAGGGCAATGAGCAGTTCTTC.